Listed below are T cell receptor beta chains from one sample, sequenced in a study of shared clonotypes between healthy human individuals. Method: immunoSEQ multiplex PCR; TCRdb's copy keeps in-frame clones and lacks some. Seen here are more than 400,000 clones, around four fifths observed once, and the top ten hold around 12%. Specimen: PBMCs. The receptors here all came from a woman between 40 and 50 years old in good health. Some clones in this sample may be carry-over from other donors' samples. Each CDR3 is given with its conserved first and last residue. Each record gives: J gene, V gene, D gene, CDR3 protein. The D gene is left open where the match is weak.

TRBJ1-4 TRBV7-8 TRBD1 CASKFDRGGEKLFF
TRBJ1-2 TRBV28 TRBD1 CASSLPWDSGSQGYTF
TRBJ2-1 TRBV27 TRBD2 CASSLSGDFLQFF
TRBJ2-1 TRBV9 NA CASSVSSATTYNEQFF
TRBJ2-7 TRBV2 TRBD1 CASSRQGPTYEQYF
TRBJ2-7 TRBV4-2 NA CASSQDYEQYF
TRBJ2-7 TRBV5-1 NA CASSVTTGSYEQYF
TRBJ2-1 TRBV2 TRBD1 CASSPGQGFDNEQFF
TRBJ2-7 TRBV28 NA CASRGGASIQDLYEQYF
NA TRBV19 NA CASSLPLARRSEQYF
TRBJ2-3 TRBV11-3 TRBD2 CASSKREGPTDTQYF